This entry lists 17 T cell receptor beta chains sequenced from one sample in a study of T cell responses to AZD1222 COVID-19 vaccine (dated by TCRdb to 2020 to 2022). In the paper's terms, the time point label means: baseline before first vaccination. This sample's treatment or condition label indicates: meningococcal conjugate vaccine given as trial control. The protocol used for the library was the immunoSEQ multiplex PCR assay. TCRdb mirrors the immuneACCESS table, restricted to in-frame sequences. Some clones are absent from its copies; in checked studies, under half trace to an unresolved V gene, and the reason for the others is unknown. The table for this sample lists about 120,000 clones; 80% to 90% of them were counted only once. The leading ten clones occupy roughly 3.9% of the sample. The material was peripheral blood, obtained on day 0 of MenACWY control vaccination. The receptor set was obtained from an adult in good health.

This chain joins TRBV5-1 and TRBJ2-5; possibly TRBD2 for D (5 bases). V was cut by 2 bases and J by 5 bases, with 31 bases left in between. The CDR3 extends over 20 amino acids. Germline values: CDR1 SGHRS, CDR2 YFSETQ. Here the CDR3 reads CASSFRPGFLFEDRAETQYF. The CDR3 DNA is TGCGCCAGCAGCTTCCGGCCGGGGTTCCTTTTCGAGGATAGGGCGGAGACCCAGTACTTC.

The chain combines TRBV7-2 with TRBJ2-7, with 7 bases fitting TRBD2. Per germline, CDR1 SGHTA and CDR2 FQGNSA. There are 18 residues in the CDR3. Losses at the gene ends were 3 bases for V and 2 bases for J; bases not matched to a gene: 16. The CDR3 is CASSFASSAGGTPYEQYF. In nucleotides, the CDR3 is TGTGCCAGCAGCTTTGCCTCATCCGCCGGGGGGACCCCCTACGAGCAGTACTTC.

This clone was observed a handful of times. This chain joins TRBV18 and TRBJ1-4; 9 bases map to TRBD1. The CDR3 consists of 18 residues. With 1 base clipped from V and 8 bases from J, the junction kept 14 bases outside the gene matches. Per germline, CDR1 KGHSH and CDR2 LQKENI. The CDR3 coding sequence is TGTGCCAGCTCACCACGCCAGGGACAGGGAAGGACGGGCGAAAAACTGTTTTTT. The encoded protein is CASSPRQGQGRTGEKLFF. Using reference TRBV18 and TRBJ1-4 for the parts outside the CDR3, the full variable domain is NAGVMQNPRHLVRRRGQEARLRCSPMKGHSHVYWYRQLPEEGLKFMVYLQKENIIDESGMPKERFSAEFPKEGPSILRIQQVVRGDSAAYFCASSPRQGQGRTGEKLFFGSGTQLSVL.

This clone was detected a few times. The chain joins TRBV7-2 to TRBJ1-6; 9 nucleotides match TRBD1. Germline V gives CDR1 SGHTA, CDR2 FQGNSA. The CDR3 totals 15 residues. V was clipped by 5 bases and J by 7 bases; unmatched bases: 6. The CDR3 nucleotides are TGTGCCAGCAGCCCGGGACAGGGTAGAAATTCACCCCTCCACTTT. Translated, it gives CASSPGQGRNSPLHF.

CDR3 in DNA: TGTGCCAGCAGCTTGAGAGATACGCAGTATTTT. It encodes CASSLRDTQYF. This chain connects TRBV7-2 to TRBJ2-3, with D hard to call. CDR3 length: 11 residues. Germline lookup yields CDR1 SGHTA and CDR2 FQGNSA. Trimming pared 3 bases from V and 5 bases from J, leaving 3 bases between.

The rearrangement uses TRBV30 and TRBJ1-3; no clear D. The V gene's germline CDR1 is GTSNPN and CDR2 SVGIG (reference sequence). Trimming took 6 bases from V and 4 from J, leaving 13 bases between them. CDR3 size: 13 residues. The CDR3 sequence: CACQDVRGNTIYF. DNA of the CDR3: TGTGCCTGCCAGGATGTGAGGGGAAACACCATATATTTT.

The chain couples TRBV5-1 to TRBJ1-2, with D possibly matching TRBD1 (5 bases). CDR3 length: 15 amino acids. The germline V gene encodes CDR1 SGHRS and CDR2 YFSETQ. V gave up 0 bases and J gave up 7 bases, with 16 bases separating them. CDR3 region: CASSLAFGGDSGYTF. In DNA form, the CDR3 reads TGCGCCAGCAGCTTGGCCTTCGGGGGTGATAGTGGCTACACCTTC.

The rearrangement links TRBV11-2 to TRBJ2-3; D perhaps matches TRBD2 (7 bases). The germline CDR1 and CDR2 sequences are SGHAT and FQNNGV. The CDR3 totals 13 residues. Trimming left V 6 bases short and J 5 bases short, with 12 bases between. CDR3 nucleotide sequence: TGTGCCAGCAGGCGGGGGCTAGGAGATACGCAGTATTTT. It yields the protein CASRRGLGDTQYF.

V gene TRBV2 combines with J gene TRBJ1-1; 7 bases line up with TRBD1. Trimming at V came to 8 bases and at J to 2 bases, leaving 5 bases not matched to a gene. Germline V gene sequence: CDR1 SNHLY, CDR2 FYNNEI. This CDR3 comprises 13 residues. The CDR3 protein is CASEGQINTEAFF. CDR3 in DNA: TGTGCCAGCGAGGGACAGATTAACACTGAAGCTTTCTTT.

The CDR3 DNA follows: TGTGCCAGCAGGGGGACAACTAGCACAGATACGCAGTATTTT. Protein product: CASRGTTSTDTQYF. The chain uses TRBV6-6 and TRBJ2-3; D possibly corresponds to TRBD1 (6 bases). The V gene lost 6 bases and the J gene lost 0 bases, with 10 bases spanning the gap. Germline lookup yields CDR1 MNHNY and CDR2 SVGAGI (reference sequence). The CDR3 is 14 residues long.

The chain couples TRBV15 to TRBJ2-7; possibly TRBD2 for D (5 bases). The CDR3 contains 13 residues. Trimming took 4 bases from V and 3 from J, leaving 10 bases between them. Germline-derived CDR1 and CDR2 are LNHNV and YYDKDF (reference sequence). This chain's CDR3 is CATSNGVGYEQYF. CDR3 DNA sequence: TGTGCCACCAGCAACGGGGTGGGCTACGAGCAGTACTTC.

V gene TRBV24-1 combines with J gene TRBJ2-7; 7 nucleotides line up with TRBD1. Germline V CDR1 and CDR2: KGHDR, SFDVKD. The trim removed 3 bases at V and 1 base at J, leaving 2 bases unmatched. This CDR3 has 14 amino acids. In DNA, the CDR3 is TGTGCCACCAGTGATCCGGGACAGTCCTACGAGCAGTACTTC. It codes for CATSDPGQSYEQYF.

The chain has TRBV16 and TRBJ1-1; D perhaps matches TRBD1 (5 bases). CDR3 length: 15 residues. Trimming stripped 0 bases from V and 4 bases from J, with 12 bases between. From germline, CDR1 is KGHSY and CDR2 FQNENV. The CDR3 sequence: CASSQSQGTGTEAFF. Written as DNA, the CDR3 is TGTGCCAGCAGCCAATCCCAGGGTACGGGCACTGAAGCTTTCTTT.

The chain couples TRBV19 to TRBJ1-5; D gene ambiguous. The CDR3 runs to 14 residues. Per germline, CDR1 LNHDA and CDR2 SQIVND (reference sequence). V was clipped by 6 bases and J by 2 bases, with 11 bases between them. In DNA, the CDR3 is TGTGCCAGTAGCCCTGGCCAGGGCAATCAGCCCCAGCATTTT. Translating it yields CASSPGQGNQPQHF.

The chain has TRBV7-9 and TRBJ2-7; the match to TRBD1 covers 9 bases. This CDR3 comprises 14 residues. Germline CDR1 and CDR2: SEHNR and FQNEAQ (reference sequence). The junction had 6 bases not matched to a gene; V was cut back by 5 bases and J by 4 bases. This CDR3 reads CASSLTGQGYEQYF. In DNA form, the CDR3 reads TGTGCCAGCAGCCTTACGGGACAGGGTTACGAGCAGTACTTC.

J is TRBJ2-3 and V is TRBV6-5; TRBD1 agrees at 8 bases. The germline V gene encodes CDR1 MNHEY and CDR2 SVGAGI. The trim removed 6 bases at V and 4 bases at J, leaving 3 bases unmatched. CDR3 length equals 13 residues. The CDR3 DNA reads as TGTGCCAGCAGCAGACAGGGGCCAGATACGCAGTATTTT. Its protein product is CASSRQGPDTQYF.

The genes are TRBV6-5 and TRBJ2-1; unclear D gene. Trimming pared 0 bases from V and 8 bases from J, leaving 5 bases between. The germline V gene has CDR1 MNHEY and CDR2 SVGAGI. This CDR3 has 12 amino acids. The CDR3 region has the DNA TGTGCCAGCAGTTACTCTGGAGATGAGCAGTTCTTC. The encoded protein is CASSYSGDEQFF.